The 28 T cell receptor beta chains given below trace back to one sample, sequenced in a study of human T cells and chemical hapten exposure. TCRdb reanalysed the RACE reads using MiXCR and keeps one entry per CDR3 protein. The sample yields about 130,000 distinct CDR3 sequences, around 8.3% seen once. Stated time point: healthy volunteer bleed at 2 weeks. The starting material, unfractionated whole blood, was used for total RNA extraction. Sequencing was done on a sample of whole blood. Receptors were obtained from a male donor in good health. Some clones in this sample may be carry-over from other donors' samples.

Ten or more counts support this clonotype. The chain carries TRBV5-1 and TRBJ1-5; tentative D call: TRBD1 (6 bases). V gave up 5 bases and J gave up 4 bases, with 16 bases separating them. The germline V gene encodes CDR1 SGHRS and CDR2 YFSETQ. The CDR3 runs 15 residues. The CDR3 region has the DNA TGCGCCAGCAGGAGGGGGACGGATAGTAATCAGCCCCAGCATTTT. Its translation: CASRRGTDSNQPQHF.

There are many counts of this clonotype. This sequence joins TRBV29-1 and TRBJ1-2; D gene ambiguous. Germline V gene sequence: CDR1 SQVTM, CDR2 ANQGSEA. The CDR3 loop spans 13 amino acids. V lost 0 bases to trimming and J lost 3 bases, with 8 bases between them. CDR3 region: CSVEEGGHYGYTF. The CDR3 bases are TGCAGCGTTGAAGAGGGTGGACACTATGGCTACACCTTC. The full variable domain, its missing parts supplied by reference TRBV29-1 and TRBJ1-2, is SAVISQKPSRDICQRGTSLTIQCQVDSQVTMMFWYRQQPGQSLTLIATANQGSEATYESGFVIDKFPISRPNLTFSTLTVSNMSPEDSSIYLCSVEEGGHYGYTFGSGTRLTVV.

The V call is TRBV3-1, the J call TRBJ2-2; 12 bases fit TRBD2. The CDR3 sequence is 17 residues long. Trimming at V came to 2 bases and at J to 4 bases, leaving 5 bases not matched to a gene. Per germline, CDR1 LGHDT and CDR2 YNNKEL (reference sequence). CDR3 sequence reads: CASSQFTSGRSTGELFF. Here the CDR3 DNA reads TGTGCCAGCAGCCAATTTACTAGCGGGAGGAGCACCGGGGAGCTGTTTTTT.

The CDR3 loop reads CASSSWTSGDTDTQYF. The CDR3 DNA sequence: TGTGCCAGCAGCTCGTGGACTAGCGGGGACACAGATACGCAGTATTTT. The rearrangement links TRBV7-9 to TRBJ2-3; the match to TRBD2 covers 12 bases. After removal of 4 bases from V and 2 bases from J, the junction contained 4 bases not matched to a gene. CDR3 length equals 16 residues. From germline, CDR1 is SEHNR and CDR2 FQNEAQ (reference sequence).

This clonotype was recorded at least ten times. The chain recombines TRBV7-2 with TRBJ2-1; 9 nucleotides match TRBD2. This CDR3 region has 15 residues. With 1 base clipped from V and 8 bases from J, the junction kept 6 bases outside the gene matches. Germline loops: CDR1 SGHTA, CDR2 FQGNSA. The CDR3 here is CASSLGLAGRDEQFF. The DNA of the CDR3 is TGTGCCAGCAGCTTAGGGCTAGCGGGGAGAGATGAGCAGTTCTTC.

The V call is TRBV20-1, the J call TRBJ2-1; 7 positions agree with TRBD2. This CDR3 has 18 residues. Germline CDR1 reads DFQATT; CDR2 reads SNEGSKA (reference sequence). Trimming at V came to 1 base and at J to 8 bases, leaving 20 bases not matched to a gene. CDR3 sequence reads: CSARVGRFGEGGNDEQFF. The CDR3 nucleotides are TGCAGTGCTAGAGTTGGTCGTTTCGGGGAGGGAGGTAACGATGAGCAGTTCTTC.

This clonotype has at least ten counts. CDR3 sequence (DNA): TGTGCCAGCAGTGAAGGTCCCGGAGGACAGGGCACAGATACGCAGTATTTT. As protein: CASSEGPGGQGTDTQYF. The gene calls are TRBV6-1 and TRBJ2-3, with 7 bases aligning to TRBD1. There are 17 residues in the CDR3. Per germline, CDR1 MNHNS and CDR2 SASEGT. After removal of 1 base from V and 1 base from J, the junction contained 8 bases not matched to a gene.

This clonotype has at least ten counts. V is TRBV4-2 and J is TRBJ2-7, with 13 positions matching TRBD2. J lost 3 bases, V lost 0 bases, and 8 bases had no gene match. The germline CDR1 and CDR2 sequences are LGHNA and YNFKEQ. CDR3 length: 18 residues. CDR3: CASSQDQTSGGPGYEQYF. The CDR3 DNA is TGTGCCAGCAGCCAAGACCAGACTAGCGGGGGGCCAGGCTACGAGCAGTACTTC.

This clonotype was counted between two and nine times. This chain links TRBV12-3 or TRBV12-4 with TRBJ2-1; D is undetermined. The length of the CDR3 is 16 residues. Trimming took 1 base from V and 4 from J, leaving 14 bases between them. CDR3 DNA sequence: TGTGCCAGCAGTTTAGTGGGCGCGGCTCTATACAATGAGCAGTTCTTC. This gives the protein CASSLVGAALYNEQFF.

The rearrangement links TRBV12-5 to TRBJ1-1; possibly TRBD1 for D (6 bases). The CDR3 loop spans 14 amino acids. Germline V lookup: CDR1 LGHNT, CDR2 FRNRAP. V was trimmed by 0 bases and J by 7 bases, leaving 12 bases between them. The CDR3 region is CASGLVTGAGEAFF. In DNA, the CDR3 is TGTGCTAGTGGTTTGGTAACGGGGGCGGGTGAAGCTTTCTTT.

This clonotype has only a few counts. This chain uses TRBV30 with TRBJ1-5; no definite D call. Germline CDR1 GTSNPN, CDR2 SVGIG (reference sequence). The CDR3 runs 14 residues. Trimming left V 2 bases short and J 4 bases short, with 12 bases between. CDR3: CAWSLGTMNQPQHF. As DNA, the CDR3 is TGTGCCTGGAGTCTAGGCACGATGAATCAGCCCCAGCATTTT.

The sample holds a few counts of this clonotype. The V and J genes are TRBV7-9 and TRBJ2-7; D is unclear. Trimming left V 0 bases short and J 7 bases short, with 10 bases between. Germline assignment: CDR1 SEHNR and CDR2 FQNEAQ (reference sequence). CDR3 size: 13 residues. The CDR3 DNA sequence: TGTGCCAGCAGCTTAGCACTTGTGGGAGAGCAGTACTTC. Protein sequence: CASSLALVGEQYF. Drawing the rest from reference TRBV7-9 and TRBJ2-7, the complete variable domain is DTGVSQNPRHKITKRGQNVTFRCDPISEHNRLYWYRQTLGQGPEFLTYFQNEAQLEKSRLLSDRFSAERPKGSFSTLEIQRTEQGDSAMYLCASSLALVGEQYFGPGTRLTVT.

This clonotype appeared many times. The chain combines TRBV12-3 or TRBV12-4 with TRBJ1-5; TRBD1 matches at 8 bases. The J segment lost 7 bases and the V segment lost 3 bases, leaving 23 bases of the junction unmatched. The CDR3 sequence is 20 residues long. CDR3 protein: CASSLRNRGTGIHMVQPQHF. As DNA, the CDR3 is TGTGCCAGCAGTTTGCGCAACAGGGGGACGGGTATCCATATGGTACAGCCCCAGCATTTT.

The sample holds many counts of this clonotype. The chain recombines TRBV7-8 with TRBJ2-2; the D is unclear. CDR1 is SGHVS, CDR2 FQNEAQ, per germline. The V end was cut by 6 bases, the J end by 0 bases, with 14 bases between. The CDR3 spans 16 residues. In DNA form, the CDR3 reads TGTGCCAGCAGACCCCGGACCGTGGCGAACACCGGGGAGCTGTTTTTT. This sequence encodes CASRPRTVANTGELFF.

This rearrangement joins TRBV12-3 or TRBV12-4 to TRBJ2-4, with D tentatively TRBD1 (5 bases). CDR3 length: 17 amino acids. V lost 7 bases to trimming and J lost 3 bases, with 22 bases between them. Written as DNA, the CDR3 is TGTGCCAGCACCTCGCCCCGCTGGGGCATAGGCAAAAACATTCAGTACTTC. Translated, it gives CASTSPRWGIGKNIQYF.

The chain carries TRBV10-3 and TRBJ1-6; possible D gene TRBD1, 5 bases. The V end was cut by 0 bases, the J end by 11 bases, with 17 bases between. The CDR3 consists of 16 residues. CDR1 is ENHRY and CDR2 is SYGVKD in the germline V gene. The CDR3 DNA sequence: TGTGCCATCAGTGAGTCTGCCGGGACTCCTCATCCACCCCTCCACTTT. Its protein is CAISESAGTPHPPLHF.

Of note for this clonotype: Germline is not matched at one junction end, which may reflect a read error. J is TRBJ1-1 and V is TRBV6-2 or TRBV6-3, with 7 bases identical to TRBD1. The CDR3 extends over 14 amino acids. Germline lookup yields CDR1 MNHEY and CDR2 SVGEGT. The CDR3 DNA is TGTGCCAGCAGTTCCGACAGGGTCCACACTGAAGCTCTCTTT. This encodes CASSSDRVHTEALF.

This clonotype was counted between two and nine times. The gene calls are TRBV9 and TRBJ2-7; the D gene is possibly TRBD1 (6 bases). This CDR3 is 14 amino acids long. V was cut by 6 bases and J by 3 bases, with 16 bases left in between. CDR1 SGDLS and CDR2 YYNGEE come from the germline V gene. The CDR3 spells CASTPGVQGYEQYF. The CDR3 DNA is TGTGCCAGCACCCCGGGTGTACAGGGCTACGAGCAGTACTTC.

This sequence joins TRBV15 and TRBJ1-2, with 9 bases aligning to TRBD1. Germline loops: CDR1 LNHNV, CDR2 YYDKDF (reference sequence). The CDR3 contains 17 residues. V gave up 3 bases and J gave up 4 bases; unmatched junction bases: 12. The CDR3 reads CATSRGDRDVELYGYTF. The DNA for the CDR3 is TGTGCCACCAGCAGGGGGGACAGGGATGTAGAACTCTATGGCTACACCTTC.

This clonotype was seen a few times. The chain joins TRBV24-1 to TRBJ2-1; 10 nucleotides line up with TRBD1. Unmatched junction bases numbered 3, after V lost 4 bases and J lost 1 base. The CDR3 runs 16 residues. Germline assignment: CDR1 KGHDR and CDR2 SFDVKD. This chain's CDR3 is CATSDPDRGSYNEQFF. The CDR3, as DNA: TGTGCCACCAGTGACCCGGACAGGGGGTCCTACAATGAGCAGTTCTTC.

The sample holds a few counts of this clonotype. The chain has TRBV20-1 and TRBJ2-5; 12 nucleotides align to TRBD2. Per germline, CDR1 DFQATT and CDR2 SNEGSKA (reference sequence). This CDR3 has 14 amino acids. V gave up 5 bases and J gave up 3 bases; unmatched junction bases: 4. The CDR3 region is CSAGLAGKKETQYF. CDR3 coding DNA: TGCAGTGCTGGACTAGCGGGGAAAAAAGAGACCCAGTACTTC.

This rearrangement joins TRBV27 to TRBJ2-5, with 10 bases fitting TRBD2. With V trimmed by 3 bases and J by 2 bases, 12 bases remained unmatched. The germline V gene has CDR1 MNHEY and CDR2 SMNVEV (reference sequence). The CDR3 runs to 18 residues. The DNA of the CDR3 is TGTGCCAGCAGTTTGAATTGGGCTAGCGGGGGTTCTCAAGAGACCCAGTACTTC. This translates into CASSLNWASGGSQETQYF.

A few counts support this clonotype. V and J are TRBV5-4 and TRBJ2-1; no clear D. The germline V gene has CDR1 SGHNT and CDR2 YYREEE (reference sequence). CDR3 length equals 14 residues. The germline V and J ends were trimmed by 0 bases and 3 bases, with 7 bases remaining between them. CDR3 region: CASSLVGFYNEQFF. As DNA, the CDR3 is TGTGCCAGCAGCTTGGTTGGTTTCTACAATGAGCAGTTCTTC.

This clonotype was counted a few times. The rearrangement links TRBV11-2 to TRBJ2-2; TRBD1 aligns across 7 bases. The CDR3 covers 15 residues. Trimming took 4 bases from V and 8 from J; bases not matched to a gene: 10. Germline loops: CDR1 SGHAT, CDR2 FQNNGV. The CDR3, as DNA: TGTGCCAGCAGCTACCGGACAGGTTTGGGAGGGGAGCTGTTTTTT. Its protein product is CASSYRTGLGGELFF.

This clonotype was seen at least ten times. The V gene is TRBV10-3, the J gene TRBJ2-2; no definite D call. The CDR3 is 14 amino acids. Germline CDR1 reads ENHRY; CDR2 reads SYGVKD. V lost 3 bases and J 3 bases, leaving 8 bases between the germline ends. In nucleotides, the CDR3 is TGTGCCATCAGTGAAATTTTAGACACCGGGGAGCTGTTTTTT. It yields the protein CAISEILDTGELFF.

This clonotype was counted only a few times. V and J are TRBV27 and TRBJ2-5; 7 nucleotides agree with TRBD1. V lost 8 bases, J lost 2 bases, and 17 bases stayed unmatched. CDR3 size: 17 residues. Germline CDR1 MNHEY, CDR2 SMNVEV (reference sequence). The DNA for the CDR3 is TGTGCCAGCGCAGACTTACAAACCGGGACAGAACAAGAGACCCAGTACTTC. It specifies CASADLQTGTEQETQYF.

J is TRBJ2-2 and V is TRBV20-1; perhaps D is TRBD1 or TRBD2 (6 bases each). Trimming cost V 6 bases and J 5 bases, with 16 bases left between them. Germline V CDR1 and CDR2: DFQATT, SNEGSKA (reference sequence). The CDR3 sequence is 14 residues long. The CDR3 reads CSATGAPGTGELFF. The CDR3 DNA follows: TGCAGTGCCACGGGGGCCCCTGGGACCGGGGAGCTGTTTTTT.

This clonotype was picked up many times. The rearrangement uses TRBV3-1 and TRBJ1-1; no definite D call. CDR1 is LGHDT and CDR2 is YNNKEL in the germline V gene (reference sequence). Trimming shortened V by 1 base and J by 2 bases, and 5 bases separated the two germline ends. There are 13 residues in the CDR3. CDR3 DNA: TGTGCCAGCAGCCAAGGCCTTAACACTGAAGCTTTCTTT. Translating gives CASSQGLNTEAFF.